This TCR beta chain was captured by sequencing in a study of blood T cell repertoires in COVID-19. The overall study: COVID-19 samples, acute and convalescent, were from the United States, Italy and Spain. T cells, B-cell-depleted T cells, or PBMCs supplied cDNA or gDNA.

Data came from immunoSEQ multiplex PCR; TCRdb stores just in-frame clones and leaves some out. This table has about 250,000 clones, approximately 90% appearing once. What was sequenced was PBMCs or T cells enriched from blood (not recorded which). This TCR derives from a man in his late teens or twenties who had recovered from COVID-19.

CDR3 amino acids: CASSYAGAGGYTF. The CDR3 coding sequence is TGTGCCAGCAGTTACGCTGGGGCTGGTGGCTACACCTTC. The chain is built from TRBV6-5 and TRBJ1-2; D might be TRBD1 (5 bases). V was shortened by 2 bases and J by 7 bases, with 11 bases between the two germline ends. This CDR3 region has 13 residues. From germline, CDR1 is MNHEY and CDR2 SVGAGI.